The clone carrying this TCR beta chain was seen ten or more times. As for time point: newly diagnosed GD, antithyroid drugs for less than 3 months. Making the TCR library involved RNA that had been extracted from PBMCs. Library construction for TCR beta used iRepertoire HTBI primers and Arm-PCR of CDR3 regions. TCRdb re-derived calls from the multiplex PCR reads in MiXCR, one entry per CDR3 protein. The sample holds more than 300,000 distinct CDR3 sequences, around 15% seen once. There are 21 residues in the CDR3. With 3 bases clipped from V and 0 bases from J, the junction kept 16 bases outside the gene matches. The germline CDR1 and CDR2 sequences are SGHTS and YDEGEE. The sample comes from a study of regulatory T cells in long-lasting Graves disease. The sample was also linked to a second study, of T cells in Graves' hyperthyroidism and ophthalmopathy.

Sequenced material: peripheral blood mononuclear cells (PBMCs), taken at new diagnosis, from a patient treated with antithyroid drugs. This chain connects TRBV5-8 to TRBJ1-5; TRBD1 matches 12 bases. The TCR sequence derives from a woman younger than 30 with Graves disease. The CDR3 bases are TGTGCCAGCAGCTCTCCTCTACCCGGGACAGGGGGCCATTATAGCAATCAGCCCCAGCATTTT. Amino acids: CASSSPLPGTGGHYSNQPQHF.